The next 25 T cell receptor beta chains were all read from a single sample in a study of T cell repertoires in cytomegalovirus infection. TCRdb called the reads again in MiXCR, with one record for every CDR3 protein. The sample consists of 150,000 to 200,000 distinct CDR3 sequences, 9.5% of them appearing once. Source material: PBMCs. These TCRs come from a human donor in good health (CMV status not recorded). Some clones in this sample may be carry-over from other donors' samples.

This clonotype was picked up many times. The rearrangement links TRBV11-2 to TRBJ1-5; 8 positions match TRBD1. Germline loops: CDR1 SGHAT, CDR2 FQNNGV. The length of the CDR3 is 15 residues. With 1 base clipped from V and 3 bases from J, the junction kept 2 bases outside the gene matches. CDR3 sequence (DNA): TGTGCCAGCAGCTTAGGGACAGGGACCAATCAGCCCCAGCATTTT. It codes for CASSLGTGTNQPQHF.

The V call is TRBV6-8, the J call TRBJ1-5; D unclear. The CDR3 has 13 residues. The V and J ends lost 7 bases and 7 bases respectively, with 14 bases between them. The V gene's germline CDR1 is MNHGY and CDR2 SAAAGT. CDR3 residues: CASKGGGKQPQHF. The CDR3 DNA sequence: TGTGCCAGCAAAGGCGGAGGGAAACAGCCCCAGCATTTT.

This clonotype was counted at least ten times. The gene calls are TRBV29-1 and TRBJ1-2; D remains unclear. Germline V gene data show CDR1 as SQVTM and CDR2 as ANQGSEA. The CDR3 sequence is 15 residues long. V lost 6 bases to trimming and J lost 3 bases, with 20 bases between them. The CDR3: CSVVRTGLRDYGYTF. The CDR3, as DNA: TGCAGCGTCGTCCGGACCGGCCTGAGGGACTATGGCTACACCTTC.

This clonotype was observed many times. In nucleotides, the CDR3 is TGTGCCAGCAGCTTAGAGGGCTTCCAAGAGACCCAGTACTTC. Its protein product is CASSLEGFQETQYF. The chain combines TRBV7-9 with TRBJ2-5; no reliable D call. CDR3 length: 14 residues. The germline V gene has CDR1 SEHNR and CDR2 FQNEAQ (reference sequence). The V end was cut by 1 base, the J end by 1 base, with 7 bases between. The variable domain in full, with the rest retrieved from reference TRBV7-9 and TRBJ2-5, is DTGVSQNPRHKITKRGQNVTFRCDPISEHNRLYWYRQTLGQGPEFLTYFQNEAQLEKSRLLSDRFSAERPKGSFSTLEIQRTEQGDSAMYLCASSLEGFQETQYFGPGTRLLVL.

This clonotype was recorded at least ten times. CDR3 protein: CASSLFGGSGSEKLFF. The CDR3 nucleotides read TGTGCCAGCAGTTTGTTTGGGGGCTCAGGTAGCGAAAAACTGTTTTTT. The rearrangement links TRBV28 to TRBJ1-4, with D perhaps matching TRBD1 (6 bases). Germline CDR1 MDHEN, CDR2 SYDVKM. V lost 3 bases, J lost 8 bases, and 19 bases lay in between. CDR3 size: 16 residues.

At least ten counts were recorded for this clonotype. This chain links TRBV2 with TRBJ1-5; D is uncertain. The germline V and J ends were trimmed by 8 bases and 9 bases, with 11 bases remaining between them. The length of the CDR3 is 11 residues. CDR1 is SNHLY and CDR2 is FYNNEI in the germline V gene. The CDR3 DNA is TGTGCCAGCGAGGTCCCGGGGCCCCAGCATTTT. Its protein is CASEVPGPQHF.

This rearrangement joins TRBV10-3 to TRBJ2-7; 10 nucleotides agree with TRBD1. There are 14 residues in the CDR3. In germline, CDR1 is ENHRY, CDR2 SYGVKD. The junction had 13 bases not matched to a gene; V was cut back by 10 bases and J by 7 bases. CDR3 sequence (DNA): TGTGCCAGCCGGGAGACCGGGACAGGGGAAGAGCAGTACTTC. This gives the protein CASRETGTGEEQYF.

This clonotype showed up many times. The chain employs TRBV29-1 and TRBJ1-2, with D possibly TRBD1 on 5 matching bases. The germline gives CDR1 SQVTM, CDR2 ANQGSEA. The CDR3 spans 13 residues. V lost 5 bases and J 3 bases, leaving 13 bases between the germline ends. The CDR3, as DNA: TGCAGCGTTAGTTCCGGGACCTACTATGGCTACACCTTC. Translating gives CSVSSGTYYGYTF.

This clonotype was seen many times. This rearrangement joins TRBV7-2 to TRBJ1-2; a possible D gene is TRBD1 (6 bases). Germline CDR1 SGHTA, CDR2 FQGNSA. The germline V and J ends were trimmed by 0 bases and 7 bases, with 9 bases remaining between them. CDR3 length: 13 residues. CDR3 bases: TGTGCCAGCAGCTTAGCCGGGACAACTGGCTACACCTTC. It specifies CASSLAGTTGYTF.

The chain carries TRBV20-1 and TRBJ1-1, with 11 positions matching TRBD1. CDR1 is DFQATT and CDR2 is SNEGSKA in the germline V gene (reference sequence). There are 14 residues in the CDR3. Losses at the gene ends were 3 bases for V and 7 bases for J; bases not matched to a gene: 7. DNA for the CDR3: TGCAGTGCTAGTCTCGGGACAGGGGGAGATGAAGCTTTCTTT. This translates into CSASLGTGGDEAFF.

This clonotype was counted at least ten times. The chain combines TRBV7-2 with TRBJ1-2, with D uncertain. The germline gives CDR1 SGHTA, CDR2 FQGNSA. The V and J ends lost 2 bases and 5 bases respectively, with 12 bases between them. This CDR3 has 14 amino acids. The CDR3 here is CASSLTSGRYGYTF. Written as DNA, the CDR3 is TGTGCCAGCAGCTTAACTTCGGGGAGATATGGCTACACCTTC.

In this sample, this clonotype turned up many times. The genes are TRBV7-2 and TRBJ2-1; D assignment may be TRBD1 or TRBD2 (6 bases each). The CDR3 contains 14 residues. The ends were cut back, 8 bases at V and 6 bases at J, with 17 bases in the middle. The V gene's germline CDR1 is SGHTA and CDR2 FQGNSA. The CDR3 DNA follows: TGTGCCAGCTCCCCTTCCCGGGGGCGCAATGAGCAGTTCTTC. Residues: CASSPSRGRNEQFF.

This clonotype appeared many times. The gene calls are TRBV7-2 and TRBJ1-3; D remains unclear. Germline V gene sequence: CDR1 SGHTA, CDR2 FQGNSA. The V and J ends lost 3 bases and 4 bases respectively, with 7 bases between them. CDR3 size: 13 residues. CDR3 in DNA: TGTGCCAGCAGCTTCCAGTGGGGAAACACCATATATTTT. As protein: CASSFQWGNTIYF. The whole variable domain, remainder taken from reference TRBV7-2 and TRBJ1-3, is GAGVSQSPSNKVTEKGKDVELRCDPISGHTALYWYRQSLGQGLEFLIYFQGNSAPDKSGLPSDRFSAERTGGSVSTLTIQRTQQEDSAVYLCASSFQWGNTIYFGEGSWLTVV.

The J gene is TRBJ2-1, the V gene TRBV29-1; D might be TRBD2 (6 bases). The CDR3 contains 13 residues. The germline CDR1 and CDR2 sequences are SQVTM and ANQGSEA. Trimming cost V 7 bases and J 5 bases, with 15 bases left between them. CDR3 sequence: CSGGGAADNEQFF. The CDR3 region has the DNA TGCAGCGGCGGAGGGGCCGCAGACAATGAGCAGTTCTTC.

This clonotype was seen at least ten times. This rearrangement joins TRBV30 to TRBJ2-7, with 13 positions matching TRBD2. The V gene's germline CDR1 is GTSNPN and CDR2 SVGIG (reference sequence). The V and J ends lost 2 bases and 3 bases, in that order; junction bases with no gene match: 10. This CDR3 comprises 17 residues. This CDR3 is CAWSFGLAGATGYEQYF. The CDR3 coding sequence is TGTGCCTGGAGTTTCGGACTAGCGGGGGCCACCGGCTACGAGCAGTACTTC.

In this sample, this clonotype turned up a few times. The chain combines TRBV19 with TRBJ2-3; 10 bases are a match to TRBD2. The CDR3 extends over 16 amino acids. Trimming at V came to 3 bases and at J to 5 bases, leaving 8 bases not matched to a gene. The germline gives CDR1 LNHDA, CDR2 SQIVND (reference sequence). CDR3 sequence reads: CASSMGTLAGLDTQYF. Written as DNA, the CDR3 is TGTGCCAGTAGTATGGGCACACTAGCGGGATTAGATACGCAGTATTTT.

V gene TRBV13 combines with J gene TRBJ1-3, with 7 bases aligning to TRBD1. CDR3 length equals 17 residues. In germline, CDR1 is PRHDT, CDR2 FYEKMQ (reference sequence). The ends lost 2 bases at V and 0 bases at J; junction bases unmatched: 7. CDR3 loop: CASSLRQGRSSGNTIYF. CDR3 DNA: TGTGCCAGCAGCTTACGACAGGGTCGAAGCTCTGGAAACACCATATATTTT.

The rearrangement links TRBV6-2 or TRBV6-3 to TRBJ1-5; 11 bases fit TRBD1. This CDR3 is 16 amino acids long. Germline CDR1 reads MNHEY; CDR2 reads SVGEGT. With 0 bases clipped from V and 6 bases from J, the junction kept 4 bases outside the gene matches. The CDR3 nucleotides read TGTGCCAGCAGTTACTCAAGGACAGGGGGCACTCAGCCCCAGCATTTT. It specifies CASSYSRTGGTQPQHF.

This clonotype has only a few counts. The chain uses TRBV7-9 and TRBJ1-5; the D gene is possibly TRBD1 (5 bases). The CDR3 consists of 15 residues. Trimming left V 4 bases short and J 4 bases short, with 14 bases between. Germline V lookup: CDR1 SEHNR, CDR2 FQNEAQ (reference sequence). CDR3 coding DNA: TGTGCCAGCAGCTCCGCAGGGACGGAGAATCAGCCCCAGCATTTT. Its translation is CASSSAGTENQPQHF. Combining the CDR3 with reference TRBV7-9 and TRBJ1-5 gives the whole variable domain DTGVSQNPRHKITKRGQNVTFRCDPISEHNRLYWYRQTLGQGPEFLTYFQNEAQLEKSRLLSDRFSAERPKGSFSTLEIQRTEQGDSAMYLCASSSAGTENQPQHFGDGTRLSIL.

This chain uses TRBV6-2 or TRBV6-3 with TRBJ2-7; 9 bases match TRBD1. Germline V gives CDR1 MNHEY, CDR2 SVGEGT. Unmatched junction bases numbered 5, after V lost 5 bases and J lost 0 bases. CDR3 length: 15 residues. The CDR3 sequence is CASSPGTGSSYEQYF. DNA for the CDR3: TGTGCCAGCAGTCCGGGGACAGGGAGCTCCTACGAGCAGTACTTC.

The chain combines TRBV12-3 or TRBV12-4 with TRBJ1-3; the D gene is possibly TRBD1 (6 bases). The germline V and J ends were trimmed by 4 bases and 2 bases, with 21 bases remaining between them. The CDR3 extends over 18 amino acids. In nucleotides, the CDR3 is TGTGCCAGCAGTTCCCTCCGGGGGGGGCTCGTGACTGGAAACACCATATATTTT. It is translated as CASSSLRGGLVTGNTIYF.

This clonotype appeared a few times. The V gene is TRBV6-5, the J gene TRBJ2-1; 11 bases line up with TRBD2. Trimming removed 2 bases from V and 4 bases from J; junction bases left unmatched: 4. Germline CDR1 MNHEY, CDR2 SVGAGI. This CDR3 is 16 amino acids long. CDR3 bases: TGTGCCAGCAGTTACACGACTAGCGGGATGTACAATGAGCAGTTCTTC. It specifies CASSYTTSGMYNEQFF.

The gene calls are TRBV20-1 and TRBJ1-5; D call uncertain. The germline gives CDR1 DFQATT, CDR2 SNEGSKA (reference sequence). The ends were cut back, 7 bases at V and 7 bases at J, with 20 bases in the middle. The CDR3 covers 14 residues. This CDR3 reads CSVLAGLNLQPQHF. DNA of the CDR3: TGCAGTGTTCTCGCGGGGTTGAACCTCCAGCCCCAGCATTTT.

The rearrangement joins TRBV27 to TRBJ2-3, with D perhaps given as TRBD1 or TRBD2 (5 bases each). V was cut by 6 bases and J by 3 bases, with 10 bases left in between. The CDR3 spans 13 residues. CDR1 MNHEY and CDR2 SMNVEV come from the germline V gene (reference sequence). The CDR3 DNA sequence: TGTGCCAGCAGCCTCAGGGAGACAGATACGCAGTATTTT. This codes for CASSLRETDTQYF.

In its sample, this clonotype was seen many times. V is TRBV7-2 and J is TRBJ1-1; D ambiguous. This CDR3 contains 14 residues. Germline V gene data show CDR1 as SGHTA and CDR2 as FQGNSA. V dropped 3 bases and J dropped 1 base, with 9 bases sitting between them. CDR3 DNA: TGTGCCAGCAGCTTTAGCCGGGGGAACACTGAAGCTTTCTTT. This gives the protein CASSFSRGNTEAFF.